This T cell receptor beta chain is from a study of blood T cells in healthy people across ages. Points from the study as a whole: Comparison with aged donors showed that long-lived donors had more naive CD4+ cells and higher diversity.

CDR1 MGHDK and CDR2 SYGVNS come from the germline V gene. The CDR3 runs 17 residues. The ends lost 2 bases at V and 6 bases at J; junction bases unmatched: 8. The donors, healthy Caucasians from Russia, were aged roughly 6 to 90. In regard to this clonotype: The antigen is undetermined.

PCR was performed a second time for about 6 to 11 cycles using a sample-barcoded 5' primer and a J-beta primer mix. Each CDR3 protein gets one entry after TCRdb re-called the 5' RACE reads with MiXCR. The table includes about 1.7 million distinct CDR3 sequences, over 25% detected once. This receptor was identified in a woman aged 25 to 45 in good health. Sample: blood. This sequence joins TRBV25-1 and TRBJ2-2; 11 nucleotides line up with TRBD2. CDR3 bases: TGTGCCAGCAGTGAAACTAGCGGGGGCCTCCGGCCCGGGGAGCTGTTTTTT. It yields the protein CASSETSGGLRPGELFF.